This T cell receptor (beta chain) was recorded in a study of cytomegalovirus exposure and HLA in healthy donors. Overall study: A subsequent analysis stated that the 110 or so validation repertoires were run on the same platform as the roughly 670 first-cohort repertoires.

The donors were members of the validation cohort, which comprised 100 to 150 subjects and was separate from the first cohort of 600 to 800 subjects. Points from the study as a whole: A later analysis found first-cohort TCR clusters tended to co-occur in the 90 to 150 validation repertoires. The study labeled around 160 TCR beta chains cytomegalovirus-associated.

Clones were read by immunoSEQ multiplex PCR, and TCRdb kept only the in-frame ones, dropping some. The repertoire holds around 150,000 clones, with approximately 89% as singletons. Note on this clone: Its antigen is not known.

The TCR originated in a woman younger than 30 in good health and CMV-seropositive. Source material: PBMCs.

The CDR3 bases are TGCGCCAGCAGCTCGGGACAGTCCTACGAGCAGTACTTC. Protein sequence: CASSSGQSYEQYF. The genes are TRBV5-1 and TRBJ2-7; TRBD1 aligns across 7 bases. V lost 3 bases, J lost 1 base, and 1 base stayed unmatched. CDR1 SGHRS and CDR2 YFSETQ come from the germline V gene. CDR3 length: 13 amino acids.